The T cell receptor (beta chain) described here comes from a study of cytomegalovirus exposure and HLA in healthy donors. Study-wide results and limits: In vitro assays verified that three CMV-associated chains recognized CMV antigens specifically.

Produced via immunoSEQ multiplex PCR; TCRdb's table is partial and in-frame only. The data contain 150,000 to 200,000 clones, approximately 81% of them singletons. The germline gives CDR1 SEHNR, CDR2 FQNEAQ (reference sequence). The CDR3 length is 14 residues. The ends lost 5 bases at V and 3 bases at J; junction bases unmatched: 6. A note on this clone: Its antigen is unidentified.

The clonotype was recovered from a man between 18 and 29 years old in good health and CMV-seropositive. Sequencing was carried out using PBMCs. The chain uses TRBV7-9 and TRBJ1-1, with 7 bases lining up with TRBD1. The CDR3 coding sequence is TGTGCCAGCAGCGCGCGACAGGGCGACACTGAAGCTTTCTTT. Translated: CASSARQGDTEAFF.